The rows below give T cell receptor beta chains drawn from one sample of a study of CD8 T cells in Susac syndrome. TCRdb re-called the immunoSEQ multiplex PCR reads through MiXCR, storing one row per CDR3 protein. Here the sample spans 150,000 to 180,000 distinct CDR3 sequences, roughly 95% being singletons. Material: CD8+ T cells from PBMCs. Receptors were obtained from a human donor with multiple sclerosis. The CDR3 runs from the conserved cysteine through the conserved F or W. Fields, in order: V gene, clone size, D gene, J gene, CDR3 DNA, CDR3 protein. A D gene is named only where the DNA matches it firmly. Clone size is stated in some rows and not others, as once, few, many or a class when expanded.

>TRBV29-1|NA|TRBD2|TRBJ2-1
TGCAGCGTGGCGACCGGGACTAGCGGGATGGGTGAGCAGTTCTTC
CSVATGTSGMGEQFF
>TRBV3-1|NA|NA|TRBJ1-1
TGTGCCAGCAGCCCAGAAACAGGTCCAAACACTGAAGCTTTCTTT
CASSPETGPNTEAFF
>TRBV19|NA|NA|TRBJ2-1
TGTGCCAGTAGTATAGGTCTTAAGGAGCAGTTCTTC
CASSIGLKEQFF
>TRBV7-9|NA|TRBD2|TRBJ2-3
TGTGCCAGCAGCGAAGCGGGGGCCAGCAGGGATACGCAGTATTTT
CASSEAGASRDTQYF
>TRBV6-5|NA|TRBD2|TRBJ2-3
TGTGCCAGCAGTTACCTGCGGGGGAGTGGGACAGATACGCAGTATTTT
CASSYLRGSGTDTQYF
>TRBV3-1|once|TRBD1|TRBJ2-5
TGTGCCAGCAGCCTTCAACCCCCACAGGGGGCTATAGAGACCCAGTACTTC
CASSLQPPQGAIETQYF
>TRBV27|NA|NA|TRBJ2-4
TGTGCCAGCAGTTTTACCAGGGCGGCCGCCAAAAACATTCAGTACTTC
CASSFTRAAAKNIQYF
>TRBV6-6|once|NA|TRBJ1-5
TGTGCCAGCAGTTACTCGCAGGGAAGTCAGCCCCAGCATTTT
CASSYSQGSQPQHF
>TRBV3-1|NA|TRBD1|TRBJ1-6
TGTGCCAGCAGCCCGAGCGGACAGGGAAATTCACCCCTCCACTTT
CASSPSGQGNSPLHF
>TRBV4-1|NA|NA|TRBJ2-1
TGCGCCAGCAGCCAAGATACTAGCTCCTACAATGAGCAGTTCTTC
CASSQDTSSYNEQFF
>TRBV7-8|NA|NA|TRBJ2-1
TGTGCCAGCAGCGAAGGATGGGATGAGCAGTTCTTC
CASSEGWDEQFF
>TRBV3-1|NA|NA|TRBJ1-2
TGTGCCAGCAGCCCGGGAGGGAGCTATGGCTACACCTTC
CASSPGGSYGYTF
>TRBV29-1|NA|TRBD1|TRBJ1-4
TGCAGCGTTTTAGGGGGACAGGATTCGGCTATTAATGAAAAACTGTTTTTT
CSVLGGQDSAINEKLFF
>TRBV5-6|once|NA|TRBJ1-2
TGTGCCAGCAGCCCGGGACCTGGGCCCAACTATGGCTACACCTTC
CASSPGPGPNYGYTF
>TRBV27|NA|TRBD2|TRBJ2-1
TGTGCCAGCAGTTTATCCGGCGGGGGAACACCCAATGAGCAGTTCTTC
CASSLSGGGTPNEQFF
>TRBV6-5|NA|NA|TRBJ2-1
TGTGCCAGCAGGGATGACCAGTACAATGAGCAGTTCTTC
CASRDDQYNEQFF
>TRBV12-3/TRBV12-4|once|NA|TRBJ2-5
TGTGCCAGCAGTAGGGTCAGACAAGAGACCCAGTACTTC
CASSRVRQETQYF
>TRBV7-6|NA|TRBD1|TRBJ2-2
TGTGCCAGCAGCACAGGGGGCCGGACCGGGGAGCTGTTTTTT
CASSTGGRTGELFF
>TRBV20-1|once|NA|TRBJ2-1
TGCAGTGCTGGGCGAGCCTTAGCCCATGAGCAGTTCTTC
CSAGRALAHEQFF
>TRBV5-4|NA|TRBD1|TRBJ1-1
TGTGCCAGCAGCTTTACAGGGGTCGGCACTGAAGCTTTCTTT
CASSFTGVGTEAFF
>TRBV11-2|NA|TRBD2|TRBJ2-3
TGTGCCAGCAGCCCGCCCGGACTAGCGGGAAACGGCGATACGCAGTATTTT
CASSPPGLAGNGDTQYF
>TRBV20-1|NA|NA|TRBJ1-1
TGCAGTGCTAGCCCTTCGGGGGCTGAAGCTTTCTTT
CSASPSGAEAFF
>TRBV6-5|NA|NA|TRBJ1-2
TGTGCCAGCAGTTACGTGGTAAAGGGCGGCTACACCTTC
CASSYVVKGGYTF
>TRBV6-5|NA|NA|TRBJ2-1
TGTGCCAGCACCCCCAGCGGGTCCTACAATGAGCAGTTCTTC
CASTPSGSYNEQFF
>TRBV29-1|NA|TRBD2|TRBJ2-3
TGCAGCGTCGATGGACTAGCGGGGACCCGGGGCACAGATACGCAGTATTTT
CSVDGLAGTRGTDTQYF
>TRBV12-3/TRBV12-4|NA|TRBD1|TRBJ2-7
TGTGCCAGCAGCAAGCCGGGGACAGGGATCTACGAGCAGTACTTC
CASSKPGTGIYEQYF
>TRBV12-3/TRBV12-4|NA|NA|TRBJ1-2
TGTGCCAGCCTACACGGAGGGGGCTACACCTTC
CASLHGGGYTF
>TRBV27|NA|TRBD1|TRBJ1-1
TGTGCCAGCAGGGTAGGACAGGGGGTGAACACTGAAGCTTTCTTT
CASRVGQGVNTEAFF
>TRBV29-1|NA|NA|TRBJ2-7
TGCAGCGTTGTGGTGGGACTCTCCTACGAGCAGTACTTC
CSVVVGLSYEQYF
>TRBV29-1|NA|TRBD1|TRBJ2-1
TGCAGCGTTGAACTGCGCGGACAGGGCGAGGGGCAGTTCTTC
CSVELRGQGEGQFF
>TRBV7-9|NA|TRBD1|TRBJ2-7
TGTGCCAGCAGCGACCGGGACAGATCCTACGAGCAGTACTTC
CASSDRDRSYEQYF
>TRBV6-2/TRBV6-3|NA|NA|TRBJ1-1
TGTGCCAGCAGTTTCGTCGCCCGGAACACTGAAGCTTTCTTT
CASSFVARNTEAFF
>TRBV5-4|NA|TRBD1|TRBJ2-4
TGTGCCAGCAGCGACCGGACAGGGAACGATGACATTCAGTACTTC
CASSDRTGNDDIQYF
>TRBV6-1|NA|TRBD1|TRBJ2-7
TGTGCCACCTCCCCGGGACAGGGCCTTGGGTATTCCTACGAGCAGTACTTC
CATSPGQGLGYSYEQYF
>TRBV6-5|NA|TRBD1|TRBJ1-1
TGTGCCAGCAGTTGGGACAGACTGAACACTGAAGCTTTCTTT
CASSWDRLNTEAFF
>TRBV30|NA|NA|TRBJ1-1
TGTGCCTGGACCCTCTTGGGGTCACCGGATGAAGCTTTCTTT
CAWTLLGSPDEAFF
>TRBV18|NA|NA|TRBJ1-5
TGTGCCAGCTCACCTGTTGGGATAATCGGTCAGCCCCAGCATTTT
CASSPVGIIGQPQHF
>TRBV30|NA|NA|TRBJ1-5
TGTGCCTGGAGTAAGGGAAAGCAAAATCAGCCCCAGCATTTT
CAWSKGKQNQPQHF
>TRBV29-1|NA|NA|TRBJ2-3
TGCAGCGTTGAAAGGCCCAGCGGTGGGGCGCAGTATTTT
CSVERPSGGAQYF